This entry is about one T cell receptor beta chain. The data belong to a study of T-cell reconstitution after alpha-beta-depleted transplantation in children. Library preparation (for TCRbeta) was performed with unique molecular identifiers. TCRdb recomputed calls from the PCR reads with MiXCR, one row per CDR3 protein. The sample lists roughly 500,000 distinct CDR3 sequences, approximately 16% occurring once. The V and J ends lost 3 bases and 7 bases respectively, with 12 bases between them. Germline lookup yields CDR1 DFQATT and CDR2 SNEGSKA (reference sequence). This CDR3 comprises 13 residues. The source is a human donor who donated a stem cell graft to a child with acute lymphoblastic leukemia. The chain employs TRBV20-1 and TRBJ1-4; D ambiguous. Sequenced here: PBMCs from the stem cell graft donor, sampled from the stem cell graft. CDR3 sequence reads: CSASQAVGEKLFF. CDR3 coding DNA: TGCAGTGCTAGTCAGGCCGTAGGTGAAAAACTGTTTTTT.